The sequence of this T cell receptor beta chain was determined in a study of cytomegalovirus exposure and HLA in healthy donors. A multiplex PCR was run with 60 Vbeta primers and 13 Jbeta primers. The assay was immunoSEQ multiplex PCR, and TCRdb's table has in-frame clones only and misses some. The top ten hold about 7% of the sample, which has some 130,000 clones, roughly 70% seen once. Of note for this clone: Its target is unknown.

Points from the study as a whole: Equally common other TCR beta chains were less clonally expanded than HLA-associated ones, a later analysis found. Differences between HLA loci emerged in a later analysis of TCR association rates, with DRB1 most and HLA-C fewest. A list of 150 to 200 TCR beta chains associated with cytomegalovirus was given. No immune exposure information besides CMV serostatus was available.

The germline V and J ends were trimmed by 1 base and 3 bases, with 7 bases remaining between them. Germline CDR1 is SEHNR and CDR2 is FQNEAQ (reference sequence). CDR3 length: 14 residues. The sequence was obtained from a man aged 30 to 39 in good health and CMV-seronegative. Material for sequencing was PBMCs. V gene TRBV7-9 combines with J gene TRBJ1-3, with D uncertain. The CDR3 reads CASSLGERGNTIYF. The CDR3, as DNA: TGTGCCAGCAGCTTAGGGGAGCGTGGAAACACCATATATTTT.